A selection of T cell receptor beta chains follows, all from one sample in a study of blood T cell repertoires in COVID-19. TCRdb keeps only in-frame clones here, not all; method: immunoSEQ multiplex PCR. The sample has under 200,000 clones; around 90% are singletons. Sequenced input: PBMCs or T cells enriched from blood (not recorded which). The receptor source for this set is a woman aged 18-30 years who had recovered from COVID-19. The CDR3 runs from the conserved cysteine through the conserved F or W. The D gene is left open where the match is weak. Not every row has a clone size; where given, it reads once, few, many or a size class.

TRBV5-1	TRBJ2-7	TRBD1	.	CASSFGGTGNHEQYF	TGCGCCAGCAGCTTTGGGGGGACAGGGAACCACGAGCAGTACTTC
TRBV7-2	TRBJ2-6	.	.	CASSPTPGFSGANVLTF	TGTGCCAGCAGCCCCACCCCAGGTTTCTCTGGGGCCAACGTCCTGACTTTC
TRBV9	TRBJ2-5	TRBD2	.	CASSESSGGAWETQYF	TGTGCCAGCAGCGAGAGTAGCGGGGGGGCCTGGGAGACCCAGTACTTC
TRBV28	TRBJ2-5	.	.	CASSLMGGQETQYF	TGTGCCAGCAGTTTAATGGGGGGCCAAGAGACCCAGTACTTC
TRBV5-6	TRBJ1-2	.	.	CASSLLYGYTF	TGTGCCAGCAGCCTTCTTTATGGCTACACCTTC
TRBV24-1	TRBJ1-4	.	few	CAPPGGPNEKLFF	TGTGCCCCTCCGGGGGGTCCTAATGAAAAACTGTTTTTT
TRBV6-1	TRBJ2-4	.	.	CASSEDRERNIQYF	TGTGCCAGCAGTGAAGACAGGGAGAGAAACATTCAGTACTTC
TRBV29-1	TRBJ1-3	.	.	CSVADGISGNTIYF	TGCAGCGTTGCAGACGGGATCTCTGGAAACACCATATATTTT
TRBV2	TRBJ1-6	.	.	CASNPGINSPLHF	TGTGCCAGCAATCCCGGGATCAATTCACCCCTCCACTTT
TRBV7-8	TRBJ2-4	TRBD2	once	CASSLARDSRGGNIQYF	TGTGCCAGCAGCTTAGCGAGGGACTCTCGGGGGGGAAACATTCAGTACTTC
TRBV5-6	TRBJ2-1	TRBD1	.	CASSLTGERSVEQFF	TGTGCCAGCAGCTTGACAGGGGAACGGAGTGTTGAGCAGTTCTTC
TRBV11-2	TRBJ1-1	TRBD1	.	CASSTRRQGRGRGTEAFF	TGTGCCAGCAGCACTAGGAGACAGGGAAGAGGAAGGGGCACTGAAGCTTTCTTT
TRBV9	TRBJ1-5	TRBD1	few	CASSPTGTAHQPQHF	TGTGCCAGCAGCCCGACCGGGACAGCCCATCAGCCCCAGCATTTT
TRBV6-2/TRBV6-3	TRBJ2-7	TRBD2	.	CASSPTSGGEQYF	TGTGCCAGCAGCCCGACTAGCGGGGGCGAGCAGTACTTC
TRBV4-1	TRBJ2-5	TRBD2	.	CASSQEGLAAQETQYF	TGCGCCAGCAGCCAAGAAGGACTAGCGGCTCAAGAGACCCAGTACTTC
TRBV6-2/TRBV6-3	TRBJ2-1	.	.	CASSPGNNEQFF	TGTGCCAGCAGCCCCGGGAACAATGAGCAGTTCTTC
TRBV28	TRBJ1-5	TRBD1	.	CASSLSGGKQPQHF	TGTGCCAGCAGTTTATCAGGGGGCAAGCAGCCCCAGCATTTT
TRBV9	TRBJ1-6	.	.	CASSVGGGSYNSPLHF	TGTGCCAGCAGCGTGGGGGGGGGCTCCTATAATTCACCCCTCCACTTT
TRBV5-4	TRBJ2-2	.	.	CASSLGAGRSGELFF	TGTGCCAGCAGCTTGGGTGCAGGGAGGTCCGGGGAGCTGTTTTTT
TRBV5-1	TRBJ2-3	.	.	CASSLDNPDTQYF	TGCGCCAGCAGCTTGGACAACCCAGATACGCAGTATTTT
TRBV5-1	TRBJ2-7	.	.	CASSLEREVREQYF	TGCGCCAGCAGCTTGGAAAGGGAGGTGAGGGAGCAGTACTTC
TRBV7-9	TRBJ1-1	TRBD1	.	CASSLGQFPSFGF	TGTGCCAGCAGCTTGGGACAGTTCCCATCCTTCGGCTTT
TRBV11-2	TRBJ2-1	.	.	CASSSLDEQFF	TGTGCCAGCAGCTCCCTTGATGAGCAGTTCTTC
TRBV7-8	TRBJ1-1	.	.	CASSLGREFTEAFF	TGTGCCAGCAGCTTAGGCAGGGAATTCACTGAAGCTTTCTTT
TRBV19	TRBJ2-3	.	.	CASKGRTLSTDTQYF	TGTGCCAGTAAAGGGCGGACTCTTTCCACAGATACGCAGTATTTT
TRBV11-2	TRBJ2-3	TRBD2	few	CASSLTAGGQYF	TGTGCCAGCAGCTTAACAGCGGGGGGGCAGTATTTT
TRBV3-1/TRBV3-2	TRBJ2-1	.	once	CASSLGGHSYNEQFF	TGTGCCAGCAGCCTCGGGGGTCACTCCTACAATGAGCAGTTCTTC
TRBV29-1	TRBJ1-2	.	.	CSVTENYGYTF	TGCAGCGTGACAGAGAACTATGGCTACACCTTC
TRBV30	TRBJ1-3	.	.	CAWSVPRVRGNTIYF	TGTGCCTGGAGTGTACCCCGCGTCCGGGGAAACACCATATATTTT
TRBV29-1	TRBJ1-2	.	.	CSVELDTIGYTF	TGCAGCGTTGAATTAGACACAATTGGCTACACCTTC
TRBV14	TRBJ1-2	.	.	CASSHRGRAGYGYTF	TGTGCCAGCAGCCACCGGGGGAGGGCGGGCTATGGCTACACCTTC
TRBV4-1	TRBJ1-2	.	once	CASSPSGGNYGYTF	TGCGCCAGCAGCCCCTCCGGCGGAAACTATGGCTACACCTTC
TRBV5-1	TRBJ2-2	.	.	CASSWVGEGTGELFF	TGCGCCAGCAGCTGGGTAGGGGAAGGCACCGGGGAGCTGTTTTTT
TRBV7-8	TRBJ1-6	.	.	CASSVTDNNSPLHF	TGTGCCAGCAGCGTCACTGATAATAATTCACCCCTCCACTTT
TRBV6-4	TRBJ1-2	.	few	CASRQGEGLSYTF	TGTGCCAGCAGACAGGGAGAGGGCTTAAGCTACACCTTC
TRBV7-3	TRBJ2-7	.	.	CASSPQGQDYEQYF	TGTGCCAGCAGCCCCCAGGGACAAGACTACGAGCAGTACTTC
TRBV19	TRBJ1-5	.	.	CASTRGMSNQPQHF	TGTGCCAGTACAAGGGGAATGAGCAATCAGCCCCAGCATTTT
TRBV28	TRBJ2-5	TRBD1	.	CASRLITGGRETQYF	TGTGCCAGCAGATTGATCACAGGGGGCCGGGAGACCCAGTACTTC
TRBV12-3/TRBV12-4	TRBJ1-2	TRBD1	.	CASRLQGSYGYTF	TGTGCCAGCAGACTACAGGGGAGCTATGGCTACACCTTC
TRBV30	TRBJ1-1	TRBD1	.	CAWRGQGVNTEAFF	TGTGCCTGGAGGGGACAGGGAGTGAACACTGAAGCTTTCTTT
TRBV7-9	TRBJ1-3	TRBD1	.	CASSSTPGDRDPGNTIYF	TGTGCCAGCAGCTCAACGCCGGGGGACAGGGATCCTGGAAACACCATATATTTT
TRBV7-3	TRBJ1-1	TRBD1	.	CASSFTGGIIVNTEAFF	TGTGCCAGCAGCTTCACAGGGGGAATAATAGTGAACACTGAAGCTTTCTTT